One sample yielded the 23 T cell receptor beta chains listed below, sequenced in a study of blood T cell repertoires in COVID-19. TCRdb keeps only in-frame clones here, not all; method: immunoSEQ multiplex PCR. The data hold under 200,000 clones, with 70% to 90% observed a single time. Sequenced input: peripheral blood. The receptor set was obtained from a man aged 55 to 70 with acute or convalescent COVID-19.

This clone was counted a single time. This chain uses TRBV28 with TRBJ2-5; no definite D call. V lost 5 bases and J 2 bases, leaving 12 bases between the germline ends. Germline loops: CDR1 MDHEN, CDR2 SYDVKM. This CDR3 is built from 14 residues. The CDR3 reads CASSPFRLQETQYF. DNA of the CDR3: TGTGCCAGCAGTCCGTTTCGGTTGCAAGAGACCCAGTACTTC.

The V and J genes are TRBV7-3 and TRBJ2-1; 10 bases are a match to TRBD2. The germline CDR1 and CDR2 sequences are SGHTA and FQGTGA. Trimming cost V 2 bases and J 8 bases; bases outside gene matches: 3. The CDR3 spans 14 residues. The chain's CDR3 is CASSLLAGVDEQFF. CDR3 nucleotides: TGTGCCAGCAGCTTACTAGCGGGAGTAGATGAGCAGTTCTTC. Looking up the rest from reference TRBV7-3 and TRBJ2-1 gives the full variable domain: GAGVSQTPSNKVTEKGKYVELRCDPISGHTALYWYRQSLGQGPEFLIYFQGTGAADDSGLPNDRFFAVRPEGSVSTLKIQRTERGDSAVYLCASSLLAGVDEQFFGPGTRLTVL.

The sample holds one count of this clone. V gene TRBV28 combines with J gene TRBJ1-1; no definite D call. V gave up 0 bases and J gave up 3 bases, with 11 bases separating them. The CDR3 has 15 amino acids. Germline assignment: CDR1 MDHEN and CDR2 SYDVKM. The CDR3 loop reads CASSLWPETDTEAFF. As DNA, the CDR3 is TGTGCCAGCAGTTTATGGCCAGAAACCGACACTGAAGCTTTCTTT.

The rearrangement links TRBV5-1 to TRBJ1-2; TRBD1 matches at 10 bases. J gave up 4 bases and V 0 bases, and 3 bases lay outside the gene matches. The CDR3 consists of 15 residues. In germline, CDR1 is SGHRS, CDR2 YFSETQ. The DNA for the CDR3 is TGCGCCAGCAGCTTGGACCGGGACAGGGGCTATGGCTACACCTTC. Residues: CASSLDRDRGYGYTF.

V usage is TRBV28 and J usage is TRBJ1-2; TRBD1 agrees at 7 bases. The CDR3 has 14 residues. Looked up from germline, CDR1 is MDHEN and CDR2 is SYDVKM. Trimming removed 6 bases from V and 4 bases from J; junction bases left unmatched: 8. Written as DNA, the CDR3 is TGTGCCAGCAGGAAGGGACAGTCCTCCTATGGCTACACCTTC. Its translation: CASRKGQSSYGYTF.

A word on this clone: Within the sample, other DNA sequences also encode this same CDR3. This chain joins TRBV30 and TRBJ2-1, with 11 bases that match TRBD2. The junction had 2 bases not matched to a gene; V was cut back by 1 base and J by 0 bases. CDR1 GTSNPN and CDR2 SVGIG come from the germline V gene (reference sequence). There are 16 residues in the CDR3. CDR3 nucleotide sequence: TGTGCCTGGAGTGGACTAGCGGGGAGCTCCTACAATGAGCAGTTCTTC. This encodes CAWSGLAGSSYNEQFF. Full variable domain (rest looked up from reference TRBV30 and TRBJ2-1): SQTIHQWPATLVQPVGSPLSLECTVEGTSNPNLYWYRQAAGRGLQLLFYSVGIGQISSEVPQNLSASRPQDRQFILSSKKLLLSDSGFYLCAWSGLAGSSYNEQFFGPGTRLTVL.

The genes are TRBV23-1 and TRBJ1-2; D not certain. TRBV23-1 is reported as an ORF; its role is uncertain. CDR3 size: 14 residues. Trimming removed 2 bases at V and 4 bases at J, with 11 bases between. This CDR3 reads CASSQGIRGYGYTF. The CDR3 nucleotides read TGCGCCAGCAGTCAAGGCATTCGGGGCTATGGCTACACCTTC.

This rearrangement joins TRBV18 to TRBJ1-2; 8 bases line up with TRBD1. V gave up 4 bases and J gave up 8 bases; unmatched junction bases: 9. CDR1 and CDR2 (germline): KGHSH, LQKENI. The CDR3 sequence is 14 residues long. This CDR3 is CASSRTQGAEGYTF. The CDR3 DNA reads as TGTGCCAGCTCACGAACCCAGGGGGCTGAAGGCTACACCTTC.

This clone was counted a few times. The chain employs TRBV7-8 and TRBJ2-1; 9 nucleotides line up with TRBD1. The CDR3 contains 15 residues. V shed 2 bases and J 8 bases; nucleotides not matched to a gene: 7. Germline V gives CDR1 SGHVS, CDR2 FQNEAQ. CDR3 in DNA: TGTGCCAGCAGCTTAAGGCATACAGGGGGCGATGAGCAGTTCTTC. Translated, it gives CASSLRHTGGDEQFF.

The chain couples TRBV7-3 to TRBJ2-1; perhaps TRBD2 as D (6 bases). Trimming removed 5 bases from V and 3 bases from J, with 20 bases in between. Germline values: CDR1 SGHTA, CDR2 FQGTGA. The CDR3 has 17 amino acids. CDR3 sequence reads: CASSLQSGTPYYNEQFF. For the CDR3, the DNA is TGTGCCAGCAGCCTACAGTCCGGGACTCCTTACTACAATGAGCAGTTCTTC. The variable domain in full, completed from reference TRBV7-3 and TRBJ2-1, reads GAGVSQTPSNKVTEKGKYVELRCDPISGHTALYWYRQSLGQGPEFLIYFQGTGAADDSGLPNDRFFAVRPEGSVSTLKIQRTERGDSAVYLCASSLQSGTPYYNEQFFGPGTRLTVL.

The chain joins TRBV5-1 to TRBJ2-5, with D possibly TRBD2 on 6 matching bases. Germline V gives CDR1 SGHRS, CDR2 YFSETQ. The V end lost 4 bases, the J end lost 2 bases, and 9 bases lay between the germline ends. The CDR3 loop spans 13 amino acids. The CDR3 is CASSQGRQETQYF. The CDR3 coding sequence is TGCGCCAGCAGCCAAGGGAGGCAAGAGACCCAGTACTTC.

Here the CDR3 DNA reads TGTGCCAGCGCCCAGCAACAGGGGGCGAGGGAAAAACTGTTTTTT. It codes for CASAQQQGAREKLFF. The rearrangement uses TRBV28 and TRBJ1-4; TRBD1 matches 9 bases. Germline V gene sequence: CDR1 MDHEN, CDR2 SYDVKM. CDR3 length: 15 residues. J gave up 8 bases and V 8 bases, and 12 bases lay outside the gene matches.

Notes on this clone: Likely a read error: the CDR3 ends without its conserved phenylalanine or tryptophan. The DNA is omitted, as the CDR3 cannot be located on it reliably, and the CDR3 follows TCRdb's listing. The CDR3: CASSLVLIGARL. The rearrangement joins TRBV11-2 to TRBJ2-3; TRBD2 is the table's D call and was not checked against the DNA. Germline V gives CDR1 SGHAT, CDR2 FQNNGV. Including both end residues, the CDR3 is 12 amino acids long.

The chain employs TRBV7-3 and TRBJ1-4; TRBD1 matches 9 bases. The germline CDR1 and CDR2 sequences are SGHTA and FQGTGA. CDR3 length: 18 amino acids. The trim removed 5 bases at V and 8 bases at J, leaving 18 bases unmatched. CDR3 nucleotides: TGTGCCAGCAGCGAAAAAGTACTCCGGGACAGGGAAGGGGAAAAACTGTTTTTT. This translates into CASSEKVLRDREGEKLFF.

The chain has TRBV5-4 and TRBJ1-1; D uncertain. Germline CDR1 reads SGHNT; CDR2 reads YYREEE (reference sequence). Trimming took 0 bases from V and 2 from J, leaving 8 bases between them. The CDR3 spans 14 residues. CDR3 loop: CASSLAGSNTEAFF. The CDR3 DNA reads as TGTGCCAGCAGCTTGGCGGGGTCTAACACTGAAGCTTTCTTT.

In this sample, this clone turned up once. The rearrangement joins TRBV29-1 to TRBJ1-1; D is uncertain. This CDR3 has 18 amino acids. The V and J ends lost 1 base and 4 bases respectively, with 25 bases between them. Germline CDR1 is SQVTM and CDR2 is ANQGSEA. The CDR3 sequence is CSVEVSRGGRVGGTEAFF. DNA for the CDR3: TGCAGCGTTGAAGTGTCCCGCGGCGGACGGGTGGGAGGCACTGAAGCTTTCTTT.

The chain links TRBV28 to TRBJ1-5; tentatively, D is TRBD1 (6 bases). CDR1 is MDHEN and CDR2 is SYDVKM in the germline V gene. There are 15 residues in the CDR3. The V gene lost 7 bases and the J gene lost 2 bases, with 15 bases spanning the gap. The CDR3 here is CASTKGVEGNQPQHF. DNA for the CDR3: TGTGCCAGCACCAAGGGGGTGGAGGGCAATCAGCCCCAGCATTTT.

The chain employs TRBV4-1 and TRBJ2-1; D not certain. Germline assignment: CDR1 MGHRA and CDR2 YSYEKL. The CDR3 covers 15 residues. With 5 bases removed from V and 0 bases from J, the gap between germline ends came to 11 bases. The chain's CDR3 is CASSYTYSSYNEQFF. The CDR3 nucleotides read TGCGCCAGCAGCTATACTTACAGCTCCTACAATGAGCAGTTCTTC.

The chain links TRBV4-1 to TRBJ1-4, with TRBD1 matching 8 bases. There are 15 residues in the CDR3. The J segment lost 4 bases and the V segment lost 5 bases, leaving 6 bases of the junction unmatched. Germline CDR1 MGHRA, CDR2 YSYEKL. CDR3 region: CASSGRTGFNEKLFF. CDR3 sequence (DNA): TGCGCCAGCAGCGGACGGACAGGGTTTAATGAAAAACTGTTTTTT.

This clone came up once. The chain is built from TRBV28 and TRBJ2-7; perhaps TRBD1 as D (5 bases). Deletions cut 2 bases from V and 5 bases from J, with 13 bases between. The CDR3 length is 14 residues. Germline-derived CDR1 and CDR2 are MDHEN and SYDVKM. CDR3 residues: CASSLPPGRHEQYF. The CDR3, as DNA: TGTGCCAGCAGTTTACCCCCAGGGCGCCACGAGCAGTACTTC.

This clone came up once. V and J are TRBV5-1 and TRBJ2-3; the D is unclear. This CDR3 comprises 20 residues. CDR1 is SGHRS and CDR2 is YFSETQ in the germline V gene. The V end was cut by 0 bases, the J end by 0 bases, with 23 bases between. The CDR3 region has the DNA TGCGCCAGCAGCTTGGCCAGTTTGGTATTCGGCGGAATCAGCACAGATACGCAGTATTTT. It yields the protein CASSLASLVFGGISTDTQYF.

This clone has just one count. The chain recombines TRBV10-1 with TRBJ1-1; the D is unclear. The CDR3 length is 14 residues. The V end lost 3 bases, the J end lost 5 bases, and 13 bases lay between the germline ends. Germline V gene lookup returns CDR1 WNHNN and CDR2 SYGVQD (reference sequence). DNA of the CDR3: TGCGCCAGCAGTGAAAGTTGGCGGGCGACTGAAGCTTTCTTT. Encoded protein: CASSESWRATEAFF.

This chain connects TRBV11-3 to TRBJ2-1; TRBD1 matches at 8 bases. The germline V gene encodes CDR1 SGHNT and CDR2 YENEEA. The CDR3 spans 14 residues. The V gene end was trimmed by 5 bases and the J gene end by 6 bases; junction bases not matched to a gene: 6. This CDR3 is CASSQDRAGNEQFF. CDR3 bases: TGTGCCAGCAGCCAGGACAGGGCTGGCAATGAGCAGTTCTTC. Combining the CDR3 with reference TRBV11-3 and TRBJ2-1 gives the whole variable domain EAGVVQSPRYKIIEKKQPVAFWCNPISGHNTLYWYLQNLGQGPELLIRYENEEAVDDSQLPKDRFSAERLKGVDSTLKIQPAELGDSAVYLCASSQDRAGNEQFFGPGTRLTVL.